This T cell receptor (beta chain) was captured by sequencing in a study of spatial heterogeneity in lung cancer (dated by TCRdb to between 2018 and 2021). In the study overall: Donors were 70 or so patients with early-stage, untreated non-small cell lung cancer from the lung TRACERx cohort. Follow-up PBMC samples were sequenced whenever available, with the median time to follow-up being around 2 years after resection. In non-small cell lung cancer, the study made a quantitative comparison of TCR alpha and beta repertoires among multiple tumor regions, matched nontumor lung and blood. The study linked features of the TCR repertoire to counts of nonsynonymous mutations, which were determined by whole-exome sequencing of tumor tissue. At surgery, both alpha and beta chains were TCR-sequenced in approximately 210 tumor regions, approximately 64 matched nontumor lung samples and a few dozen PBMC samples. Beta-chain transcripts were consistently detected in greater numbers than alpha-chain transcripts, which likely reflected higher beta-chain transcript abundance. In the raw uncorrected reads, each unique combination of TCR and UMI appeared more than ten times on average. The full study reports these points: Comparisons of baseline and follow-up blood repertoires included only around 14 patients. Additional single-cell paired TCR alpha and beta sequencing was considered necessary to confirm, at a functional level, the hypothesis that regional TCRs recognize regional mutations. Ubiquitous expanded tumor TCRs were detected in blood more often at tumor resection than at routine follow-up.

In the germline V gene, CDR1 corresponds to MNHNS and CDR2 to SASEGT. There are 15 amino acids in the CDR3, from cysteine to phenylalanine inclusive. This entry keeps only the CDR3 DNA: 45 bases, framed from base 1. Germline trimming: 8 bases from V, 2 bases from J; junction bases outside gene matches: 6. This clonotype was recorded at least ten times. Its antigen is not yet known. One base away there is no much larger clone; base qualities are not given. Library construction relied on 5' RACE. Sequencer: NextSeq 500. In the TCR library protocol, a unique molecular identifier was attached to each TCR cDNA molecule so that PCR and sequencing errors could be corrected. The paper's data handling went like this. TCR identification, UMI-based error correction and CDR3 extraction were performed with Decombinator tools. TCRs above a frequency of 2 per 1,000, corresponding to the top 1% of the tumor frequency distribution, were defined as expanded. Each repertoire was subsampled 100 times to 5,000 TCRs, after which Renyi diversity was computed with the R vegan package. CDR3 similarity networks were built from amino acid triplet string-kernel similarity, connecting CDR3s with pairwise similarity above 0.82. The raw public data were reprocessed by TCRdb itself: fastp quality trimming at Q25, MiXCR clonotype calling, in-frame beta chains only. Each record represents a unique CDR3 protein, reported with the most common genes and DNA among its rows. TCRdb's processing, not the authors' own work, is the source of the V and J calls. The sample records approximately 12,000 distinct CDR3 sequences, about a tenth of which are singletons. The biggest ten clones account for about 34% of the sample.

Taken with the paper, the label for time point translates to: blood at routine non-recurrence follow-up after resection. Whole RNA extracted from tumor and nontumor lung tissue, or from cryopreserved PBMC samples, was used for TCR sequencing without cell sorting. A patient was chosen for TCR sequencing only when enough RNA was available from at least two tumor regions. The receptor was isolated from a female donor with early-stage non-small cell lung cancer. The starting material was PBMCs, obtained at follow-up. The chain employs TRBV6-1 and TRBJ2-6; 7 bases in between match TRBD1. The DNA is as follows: TGTGCCAGCCTCCGACAGGGAGCTGGGGCCAACGTCCTGACTTTC. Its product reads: CASLRQGAGANVLTF.